The 15 T cell receptor beta chains below were found in one sample sequenced in a study of T-cell reconstitution after alpha-beta-depleted transplantation in children. The authors prepared the TCRbeta library with unique molecular identifiers. TCRdb itself ran the PCR reads through MiXCR, one entry per CDR3 protein. The sample has 420,000 or so distinct CDR3 sequences; 11% are singletons. Sample: PBMCs from the stem cell graft donor, taken from the stem cell graft. The receptors derive from a human donor who donated a stem cell graft to a child with acute myeloid leukemia.

The V and J genes are TRBV3-1 and TRBJ1-4, with D tentatively TRBD1 (6 bases). V gave up 4 bases and J gave up 8 bases, with 17 bases separating them. The CDR3 extends over 15 amino acids. The V gene's germline CDR1 is LGHDT and CDR2 YNNKEL (reference sequence). The CDR3 here is CASSRMDEGGEKLFF. The CDR3 DNA reads TGTGCCAGCAGCCGAATGGACGAGGGGGGCGAAAAACTGTTTTTT.

The rearrangement links TRBV15 to TRBJ2-6; D possibly corresponds to TRBD2 (6 bases). The V gene lost 0 bases and the J gene lost 0 bases, with 6 bases spanning the gap. CDR3 size: 16 residues. Germline CDR1 reads LNHNV; CDR2 reads YYDKDF (reference sequence). The CDR3 loop reads CATSREAGSGANVLTF. The CDR3 DNA follows: TGTGCCACCAGCAGAGAAGCGGGCTCTGGGGCCAACGTCCTGACTTTC.

This clonotype was observed a handful of times. The chain employs TRBV29-1 and TRBJ2-1; D remains ambiguous. The CDR3 has 13 amino acids. Trimming took 6 bases from V and 7 from J, leaving 16 bases between them. CDR1 is SQVTM and CDR2 is ANQGSEA in the germline V gene. CDR3 in DNA: TGCAGCGTCGCCGATTGGGGTGAGAATGAGCAGTTCTTC. As protein: CSVADWGENEQFF.

Ten or more counts support this clonotype. This chain joins TRBV29-1 and TRBJ1-1; D remains ambiguous. CDR3 length: 13 residues. Germline CDR1 reads SQVTM; CDR2 reads ANQGSEA. Trimming cost V 4 bases and J 5 bases, with 14 bases left between them. The CDR3 coding sequence is TGCAGCGTTGGGTACAAAATCGAGACTGAAGCTTTCTTT. Protein product: CSVGYKIETEAFF.

A note on this clonotype: Relative to the germline gene, one junction end is altered; a read error may explain this. The chain recombines TRBV3-1 with TRBJ1-1; TRBD1 aligns across 11 bases. CDR3 length: 17 amino acids. CDR1 is LGHDT and CDR2 is YNNKEL in the germline V gene (reference sequence). The CDR3 sequence is CASCHGTGGAMNTEAFF. The CDR3 region has the DNA TGTGCCAGCTGCCACGGGACAGGGGGGGCCATGAACACTGAAGCTTTCTTT.

The rearrangement links TRBV5-1 to TRBJ2-1; 15 bases are a match to TRBD2. This CDR3 contains 19 residues. Germline CDR1 is SGHRS and CDR2 is YFSETQ. Trimming took 4 bases from V and 4 from J; bases not matched to a gene: 12. The CDR3 DNA reads TGCGCCAGCAGCCAAGGAACTGGGACTAGCGGGGGGCCATACAATGAGCAGTTCTTC. This codes for CASSQGTGTSGGPYNEQFF.

This clonotype has more than one count but fewer than ten. The chain links TRBV20-1 to TRBJ2-5; D gene ambiguous. The germline CDR1 and CDR2 sequences are DFQATT and SNEGSKA (reference sequence). This CDR3 is 14 amino acids long. V gave up 0 bases and J gave up 4 bases, with 12 bases separating them. CDR3 protein: CSARDLIGPETQYF. As DNA, the CDR3 is TGCAGTGCTAGAGATCTGATAGGGCCAGAGACCCAGTACTTC.

This clonotype was recorded only once. A read error may explain this, as a much larger clone is one base away. The conserved phenylalanine or tryptophan normally closing the CDR3 is absent here, so this likely arose from a read error. V and J are TRBV5-6 and TRBJ2-5; 10 bases agree with TRBD1. V dropped 0 bases and J dropped 3; count of bases not matched to a gene: 2. Looked up from germline, CDR1 is SGHDT and CDR2 is YYEEEE. CDR3 length equals 15 residues. The CDR3 sequence is CASSLVGTGEETQYL. The CDR3 DNA is TGTGCCAGCAGCTTGGTGGGGACAGGGGAAGAGACCCAGTACCTC.

V gene TRBV30 combines with J gene TRBJ2-1; TRBD1 aligns across 7 bases. The junction had 7 bases not matched to a gene; V was cut back by 0 bases and J by 5 bases. Per germline, CDR1 GTSNPN and CDR2 SVGIG (reference sequence). This CDR3 region has 15 residues. The CDR3 reads CAWSVWDRRNNEQFF. The CDR3 coding sequence is TGTGCCTGGAGTGTTTGGGACAGACGAAACAATGAGCAGTTCTTC. Combining the CDR3 with reference TRBV30 and TRBJ2-1 gives the whole variable domain SQTIHQWPATLVQPVGSPLSLECTVEGTSNPNLYWYRQAAGRGLQLLFYSVGIGQISSEVPQNLSASRPQDRQFILSSKKLLLSDSGFYLCAWSVWDRRNNEQFFGPGTRLTVL.

This clonotype has more than one count but fewer than ten. V is TRBV5-1 and J is TRBJ2-5, with D perhaps being TRBD1 or TRBD2 (5 bases each). The germline CDR1 and CDR2 sequences are SGHRS and YFSETQ. The CDR3 length is 16 residues. Trimming pared 0 bases from V and 3 bases from J, leaving 15 bases between. This CDR3 reads CASSLAVGTKKETQYF. The CDR3 coding sequence is TGCGCCAGCAGCTTGGCCGTTGGGACGAAGAAAGAGACCCAGTACTTC.

This clonotype was found a few times. The gene calls are TRBV20-1 and TRBJ1-5; maybe TRBD1 (6 bases). The CDR3 covers 15 residues. V lost 6 bases and J 2 bases, leaving 17 bases between the germline ends. Germline assignment: CDR1 DFQATT and CDR2 SNEGSKA (reference sequence). The CDR3 sequence is CSATWGAEGNQPQHF. CDR3 nucleotides: TGCAGTGCGACATGGGGGGCTGAGGGCAATCAGCCCCAGCATTTT.

The chain carries TRBV12-3 or TRBV12-4 and TRBJ2-2, with TRBD2 matching 8 bases. This CDR3 is built from 14 residues. V lost 5 bases, J lost 7 bases, and 6 bases stayed unmatched. The CDR3 DNA is TGTGCCAGCAGTGATACTAGCGGTTACGGGGAGCTGTTTTTT. It codes for CASSDTSGYGELFF.

V gene TRBV4-3 combines with J gene TRBJ2-1; 8 positions agree with TRBD2. V lost 7 bases and J lost 0; bases outside the gene matches: 2. Per the germline V gene, CDR1 is LGHNA and CDR2 is YSLEER. This CDR3 region has 14 residues. CDR3 residues: CASISGNSYNEQFF. CDR3 bases: TGCGCCAGCATTAGCGGGAACTCCTACAATGAGCAGTTCTTC.

This clonotype was seen a few times. The chain is built from TRBV3-1 and TRBJ1-2; D gene uncertain. From germline, CDR1 is LGHDT and CDR2 YNNKEL (reference sequence). The V end lost 0 bases, the J end lost 2 bases, and 10 bases lay between the germline ends. The CDR3 has 15 residues. This CDR3 is CASSQEREINYGYTF. The CDR3 DNA sequence: TGTGCCAGCAGCCAAGAGCGGGAGATCAACTATGGCTACACCTTC.

This chain links TRBV27 with TRBJ2-2; 7 positions agree with TRBD1. The germline V gene has CDR1 MNHEY and CDR2 SMNVEV (reference sequence). There are 16 residues in the CDR3. J lost 3 bases, V lost 5 bases, and 9 bases had no gene match. The CDR3 coding sequence is TGTGCCAGCAGTCCGAAGACAGGGAAGGACACCGGGGAGCTGTTTTTT. As protein: CASSPKTGKDTGELFF.